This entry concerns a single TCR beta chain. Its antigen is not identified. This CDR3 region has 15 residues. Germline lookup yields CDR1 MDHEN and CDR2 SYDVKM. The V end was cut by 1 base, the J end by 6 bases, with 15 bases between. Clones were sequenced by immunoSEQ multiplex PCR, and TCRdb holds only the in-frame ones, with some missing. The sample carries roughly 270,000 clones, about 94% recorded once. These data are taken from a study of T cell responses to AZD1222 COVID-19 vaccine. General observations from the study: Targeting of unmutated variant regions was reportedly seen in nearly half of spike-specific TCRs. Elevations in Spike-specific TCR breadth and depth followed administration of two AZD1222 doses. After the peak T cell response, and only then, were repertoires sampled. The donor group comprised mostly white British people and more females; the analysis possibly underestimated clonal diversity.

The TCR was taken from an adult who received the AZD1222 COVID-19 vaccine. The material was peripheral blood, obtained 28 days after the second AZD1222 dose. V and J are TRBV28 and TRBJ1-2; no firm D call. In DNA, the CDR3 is TGTGCCAGCAGTTTATTCGGGGTTAGTCCCGATGGCTACACCTTC. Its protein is CASSLFGVSPDGYTF.